This TCR beta chain was sequenced in a study of OX40 agonist ivuxolimab in advanced cancers. Turning to the study itself: The drug used for patients, ivuxolimab, was an agonistic anti-OX40 (CD134) antibody. Prior therapy, whether anti-PD-1, anti-PD-L1 or anti-CTLA-4, was allowed, and less than 45% had some. Study observations and caveats: CD4+ and CD8+ blood T cells expanded clonally by week 6 at 0.1 to 3.0 mg/kg. Average numbers of expanded clones were greater in CD8+ T cells than in CD4+.

CDR3 size: 13 residues. Unmatched junction bases numbered 2, after V lost 5 bases and J lost 3 bases. Germline values: CDR1 LNHDA, CDR2 SQIVND (reference sequence). Only in-frame clones appear in the TCRdb table, and some are missing; sequencing was by immunoSEQ multiplex PCR. The sample lists fewer than 70,000 clones, roughly nine tenths occurring once. Regarding this clone: No antigen is known for it.

The sequenced sample was CD4+ or CD8+ T cells sorted from blood, obtained in a trial of the OX40 agonist ivuxolimab. The sequence derives from an adult with an advanced solid tumor such as melanoma, head and neck, liver or kidney cancer. J is TRBJ2-3 and V is TRBV19; TRBD2 matches 7 bases. CDR3 residues: CASSQLATDTQYF. CDR3 DNA sequence: TGTGCCAGTAGTCAACTAGCGACAGATACGCAGTATTTT. The variable domain in full, completed from reference TRBV19 and TRBJ2-3, reads DGGITQSPKYLFRKEGQNVTLSCEQNLNHDAMYWYRQDPGQGLRLIYYSQIVNDFQKGDIAEGYSVSREKKESFPLTVTSAQKNPTAFYLCASSQLATDTQYFGPGTRLTVL.